Listed below are T cell receptor beta chains from one sample, sequenced in a study of T cell responses to AZD1222 COVID-19 vaccine. Clones were sequenced by immunoSEQ multiplex PCR, and TCRdb holds only the in-frame ones, with some missing. This repertoire shows around 100,000 clones, more than 70% found once; its top ten account for under 4.5%. This sample comprised peripheral blood, obtained on day 0 of MenACWY control vaccination. Source of these receptors: an adult in good health. Each CDR3 is given without its conserved first and last residue. Fields, in order: clone size, V gene, CDR3 protein. Size is omitted from some rows. Given values are once, few, many or a class for expanded clones.

NA	TRBV27	ASSHLAGGPPTGANVLT
NA	TRBV28	ASSFPTVGREKLF
few	TRBV10-3	AISESELGRAGDGYT
NA	TRBV7-9	ASSFEQVRNEQF
NA	TRBV6-2/TRBV6-3	ASSRTSGSSYNEQF
NA	TRBV5-6	ASSRGHNTEAF
NA	TRBV4-2	ASSQDALAGVTDTQY
NA	TRBV7-9	ASSLALGHQETQY
NA	TRBV19	ASRKWGDSPLH
few	TRBV6-1	ASSSGGLNTEAF
NA	TRBV27	ASSLSPARELF
NA	TRBV30	AWSQGVYTQY
NA	TRBV5-1	ASSLRGGELF
once	TRBV4-2	ASSQARQGGREKLF
NA	TRBV9	ASSGGQGQIVRGYT
NA	TRBV19	ASSIAYGYT
NA	TRBV27	ASSSGPYGYT
few	TRBV5-5	ASRYVNSGNTIY